This TCR beta chain appears in the sequencing data of a study of control samples from healthy donors and cancer patients. Data came from immunoSEQ multiplex PCR; TCRdb stores just in-frame clones and leaves some out. This sample carries 95,000 to 150,000 clones, roughly 84% of them seen once, and the ten largest clones take 1.5% to 2%. V gave up 4 bases and J gave up 6 bases, with 13 bases separating them. Germline loops: CDR1 SGHDN, CDR2 FVKESK. The CDR3 has 14 residues. The specimen was blood. The source of this sequence is a young man in good health. V is TRBV14 and J is TRBJ2-4; TRBD1 might be the D (5 bases). CDR3 in amino acids: CASSPRVFGNIQYF. The CDR3 DNA follows: TGTGCCAGCAGCCCCAGGGTATTCGGAAACATTCAGTACTTC.